The sequence of this TCR beta chain was determined in a study of vaccination effects on CD4 cells after COVID-19. For the study at large: They grew some 1.9 million PBMC in each well, adding around 10 IU/ml IL-2 and approximately 9.2 ug/ml peptides. Study-level findings and limits: Of the vaccine-induced clones from healthy vaccinees, merely 1 of 255 recognized common cold coronaviruses as well.

CDR3 size: 17 residues. J gave up 3 bases and V 7 bases, and 17 bases lay outside the gene matches. In germline, CDR1 is LNHDA, CDR2 SQIVND (reference sequence). Researchers isolated CD4+ T cells once roughly nine days of culture had elapsed. Turning to this clone: Its target is unknown.

Repertoires were generated with immunoSEQ multiplex PCR, while TCRdb's copy carries only in-frame clones and drops some. The data contain about 38,000 clones, 82% of them singletons. The TCR was taken from a human donor who received a COVID-19 vaccine. The genes are TRBV19 and TRBJ1-2; TRBD1 agrees at 7 bases. Sequencing used CD4+ T cells from PBMCs cultured without peptide, obtained before COVID-19 vaccination. The CDR3 DNA reads TGTGCCAGTACCAACTTGAGGGGGCCGCTCGGCTACTATGGCTACACCTTC. Its protein is CASTNLRGPLGYYGYTF.